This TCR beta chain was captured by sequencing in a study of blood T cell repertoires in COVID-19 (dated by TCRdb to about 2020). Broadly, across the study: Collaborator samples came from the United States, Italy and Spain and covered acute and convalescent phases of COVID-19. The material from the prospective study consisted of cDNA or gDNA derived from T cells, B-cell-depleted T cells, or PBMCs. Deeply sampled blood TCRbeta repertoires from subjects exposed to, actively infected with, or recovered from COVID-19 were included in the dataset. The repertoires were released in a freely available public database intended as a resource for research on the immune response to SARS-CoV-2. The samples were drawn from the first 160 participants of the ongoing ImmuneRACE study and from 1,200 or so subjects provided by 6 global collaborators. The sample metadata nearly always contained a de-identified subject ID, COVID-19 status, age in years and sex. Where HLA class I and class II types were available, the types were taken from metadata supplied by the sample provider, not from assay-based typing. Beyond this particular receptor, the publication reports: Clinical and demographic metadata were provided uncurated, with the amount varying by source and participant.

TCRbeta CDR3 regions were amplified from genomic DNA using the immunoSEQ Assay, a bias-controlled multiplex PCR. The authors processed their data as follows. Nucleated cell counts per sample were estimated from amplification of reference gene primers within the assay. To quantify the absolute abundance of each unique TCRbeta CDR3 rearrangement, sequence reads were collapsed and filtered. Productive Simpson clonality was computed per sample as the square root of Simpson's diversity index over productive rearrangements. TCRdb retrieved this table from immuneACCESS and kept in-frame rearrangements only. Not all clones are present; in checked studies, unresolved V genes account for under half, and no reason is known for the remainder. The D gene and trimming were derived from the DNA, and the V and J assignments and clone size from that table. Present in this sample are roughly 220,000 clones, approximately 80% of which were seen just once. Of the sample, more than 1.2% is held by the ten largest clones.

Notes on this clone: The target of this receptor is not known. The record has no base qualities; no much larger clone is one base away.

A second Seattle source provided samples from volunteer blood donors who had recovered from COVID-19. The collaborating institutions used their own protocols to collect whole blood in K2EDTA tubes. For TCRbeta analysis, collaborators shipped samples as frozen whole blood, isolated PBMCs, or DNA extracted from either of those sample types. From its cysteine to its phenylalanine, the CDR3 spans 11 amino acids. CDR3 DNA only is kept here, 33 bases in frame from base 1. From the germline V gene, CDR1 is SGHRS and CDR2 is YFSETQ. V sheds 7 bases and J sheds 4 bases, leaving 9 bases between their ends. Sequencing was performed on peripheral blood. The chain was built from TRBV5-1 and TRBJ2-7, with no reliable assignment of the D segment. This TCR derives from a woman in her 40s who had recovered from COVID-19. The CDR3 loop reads CASADSYEQYF. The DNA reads TGCGCCAGCGCGGATAGTTACGAGCAGTACTTC.